Listed below are T cell receptor beta chains from one sample, sequenced in a study of T-cell memory formation after mild COVID-19. TCRdb used MiXCR to reprocess the 5' RACE reads, holding one entry per CDR3 protein. The repertoire includes around 110,000 distinct CDR3 sequences, roughly 12% of them detected once, and around 30% sits in the top ten. Sample: PBMCs or a T cell subset sorted from them (not recorded which). Receptors were obtained from an adult woman who had mild COVID-19 (a few samples of this study predate the infection). Cell type and time point are not known. Each CDR3 is given with its conserved first and last residue. The order of the fields is CDR3 DNA, CDR3 protein, clone size, D gene, V gene, J gene. A D gene is named only where the DNA matches it firmly. Rows may omit the clone size; those that give it use once, few, many or a size class.

TGCAGTTCTGGAAGGGGGTTTAGGAATGAGCAGTTCTTC,CSSGRGFRNEQFF,.,.,TRBV29-1,TRBJ2-1
TGTGCCACCAGTGCGACTAGCGGGAGAATGGGGCAGTTCTTC,CATSATSGRMGQFF,many,TRBD2,TRBV24-1,TRBJ2-1
TGTGCCAGCAGCCAAGAGAGTATTATTTTTAGCTTAGGGGACTACGAGCAGTACTTC,CASSQESIIFSLGDYEQYF,.,.,TRBV3-1,TRBJ2-7
TGTGCCAGCAGCGGGCGTGGGGGGGAGACCCAGTACTTC,CASSGRGGETQYF,.,.,TRBV7-2,TRBJ2-5
TGTGCCACCAGCCGAAGCTCGGGTATCTGGGAGACAGATACGCAGTATTTT,CATSRSSGIWETDTQYF,.,.,TRBV15,TRBJ2-3
TGTGCCATCAGTGAAACATTAGGGGGAGGAGATGAGCAGTACTTC,CAISETLGGGDEQYF,.,.,TRBV10-3,TRBJ2-7
TGTGCCAGCACCTCCTCAGAGACAGGACCCCATGGCTACACCTTC,CASTSSETGPHGYTF,few,.,TRBV7-8,TRBJ1-2
TGTGCCAGCAGCTTGGATCAGTCAATGGGAGCCTACGAGCAGTACTTC,CASSLDQSMGAYEQYF,few,.,TRBV5-5,TRBJ2-7
TGTGCCAGCAGCTTGGGGACTACCTCTCCGGATGAGCAGTTCTTC,CASSLGTTSPDEQFF,few,.,TRBV5-8,TRBJ2-1
TGCGCCAGCAGCCCTGGGGGACAGGGGACCTACGAGCAGTACTTC,CASSPGGQGTYEQYF,many,TRBD1,TRBV4-3,TRBJ2-7
TGCAGTGCTAGGTTCCAGGGTTTTAGTGAAAAACTGTTTTTT,CSARFQGFSEKLFF,.,.,TRBV20-1,TRBJ1-4
TGCGCCAGCAGCCTAGCGAGGAGCTCCTACGAGCAGTACTTC,CASSLARSSYEQYF,.,.,TRBV10-2,TRBJ2-7
TGCGCCAGCAGCCAAGATCTCCATTTATCTCCGACAGGACCCTCCTACGAGCAGTACTTC,CASSQDLHLSPTGPSYEQYF,few,.,TRBV4-3,TRBJ2-7
TGTGCCAGCGAGGACACGAATGAGCAGTTCTTC,CASEDTNEQFF,few,.,TRBV2,TRBJ2-1